This T cell receptor (beta chain) was identified during a study of identical twins (dated by TCRdb to between 2015 and 2016). Describing the broader study: TCR alpha and beta repertoires from monozygotic twins, unrelated adults of various ages and cord blood were deep-sequenced to test whether fetal clonotypes persist. To rule out contamination, replicate twin experiments were performed at different times with different library preparation protocols.

What the study reported, not specific to this receptor: Zero-insertion analyses could be partly confounded by invariant T cells such as MAIT and iNKT, though diverse VJ usage argued against such confounding for most clonotypes. Fewer insertions were carried by abundant cord blood beta clonotypes; a weaker similar trend was observed in young adult naive repertoires, while no such trend was observed in memory repertoires. Out-of-frame TCR alpha sequences shared between twins showed an excess of low generation-probability sequences compared with coincidental sharing between unrelated individuals. The excess sharing between twins in beta out-of-frame sequences was weaker because fewer shared sequences reduced the signal-to-noise ratio. In monozygotic twins, out-of-frame TCR alpha sharing was systematically underestimated by recombination models, although the models agreed with sharing between unrelated individuals. Because the same donors could not be followed over many years, the conclusions relied on cross-sectional statistical analysis.

From the cysteine through the phenylalanine, the CDR3 covers 12 amino acids. Here the CDR3 DNA is all that survives: 36 bases in frame from base 1. V loses 1 base, J loses 4 bases, and the germline ends lie 4 bases apart. According to the germline V gene, CDR1 reads SQVTM and CDR2 reads ANQGSEA. Library prep was done by 5' RACE. The sample was run on an Illumina HiSeq 2000. A universal primer binding site was introduced by template switching, and a unique molecular identifier was present in the final cDNA, enabling accurate counting of TCR cDNA molecules. Specific primers in the conserved constant-segment region were used to synthesize first-strand cDNA for the TCR alpha and beta chains. To control for contamination, every cDNA library was double barcoded, receiving both a SMART-Mk sample barcode and Illumina barcodes. TruSeq adapter sequences along with Illumina sample barcodes were introduced in two successive PCR steps. The Illumina HiSeq platform was used with custom primers to sequence TCR alpha and beta cDNA libraries. In the original analysis: Unique molecular identifiers were extracted from raw reads with MiGEC, and CDR3 positions were determined with MiXCR. Recombination models were inferred per individual with the repgenHMM and IGoR tools using an EM algorithm. Shared clonotype analysis was performed with the tcR package in R, normalizing sharing by the product of cloneset sizes. To study raw recombination free of thymic and clonal selection effects, out-of-frame nonproductive sequences were analyzed. The raw public reads went through TCRdb reprocessing: fastp at Q25, MiXCR clone calling, in-frame beta chains kept. CDR3 protein duplicates are merged, each entry listing the most common genes and DNA. These V and J calls originate from TCRdb's pipeline instead of the authors' own analysis. The sample table shows some 440,000 distinct CDR3 sequences, and about 24% are seen once. Clones ranked in the top ten supply about 3% of the sample.

This clonotype was detected only a few times. Its cognate antigen has yet to be identified. It has no much larger one-base neighbor in the sample; base qualities were not kept. Every donor in the study was a healthy Caucasian. Three pairs of female monozygotic twins, all aged 18 to 29 years, were included in the twin cohort. Positive isolation kits from Invitrogen were used to isolate the CD4+ and CD8+ T cell populations. This sample was shared with a second study, whose subject was T cells expressing NK-cell markers. Drawing on the second study: Three sorted T-cell subsets (CD3+CD56+NKG2C+, CD3+CD56+NKG2C- and CD3+CD56-NKG2C+) from about 8 donors had their TCR beta-chain repertoires profiled. Among the eight sequenced donors, only one was HCMV-seronegative, while the other seven were HCMV-seropositive. To restrict sorting to alphabetaTCR-expressing T cells, an anti-gammadeltaTCR antibody was added in several experiments. In six donors, the dominant CD3+CD56+NKG2C+ clonotypes were found to rank among the top 10 CD8+ clonotypes and to make up 1.0-7.0% of CD8+ T cells. Those dominant clonotypes were again the most abundant among CD3+CD56-NKG2C+ cells in several donors, at about 25-60.1%. It remained unclear whether the expanded NKG2C-expressing T cell clones were specific for HCMV antigens. Randomly selected healthy volunteers, three men and five women, were used as the eight sequenced donors. HCMV serostatus was determined by detecting HCMV-specific IgG in serum with a commercial ELISA kit. MIGEC was used to demultiplex reads and group reads by UMI, and MiTCR was used to assemble and quantify clonotypes. To remove erroneous sequences, TCR cDNA sequences were retained only when supported by two or more reads. The tcR package was used for downstream repertoire analysis, with clonotypes matched between fractions based on CDR3 nucleotide sequence plus V segment. VDJmatch was used to annotate antigen specificity against VDJdb, with one amino acid substitution in CDR3 allowed.

The chain joins TRBV29-1 to TRBJ2-2; the D gene cannot be resolved reliably. Sequenced input: CD4+ T cells sorted from blood. This sequence originates from a woman under 30 in good health. The CDR3 is CSVEGGTGELFF. The DNA reads TGCAGCGTTGAAGGGGGCACCGGGGAGCTGTTTTTT.